A selection of T cell receptor beta chains follows, all from one sample in a study of regulatory T cells in long-lasting Graves disease. MiXCR was run by TCRdb on the multiplex PCR reads, yielding one entry per CDR3 protein. The data show hundreds of thousands of distinct CDR3 sequences, about 16% seen once. The sample was also reused in another study, on T cells in Graves' hyperthyroidism and ophthalmopathy.

The input for sequencing was peripheral blood mononuclear cells (PBMCs), taken at new diagnosis, from a patient treated with antithyroid drugs. These receptors came from a man aged 18 to 30 with Graves disease. Both conserved end residues are part of each CDR3. D genes are given only for firm matches. Where a row states a size, it is once, few, many or the class of an expanded clone; other rows omit it.

>TRBJ1-3|TRBV11-1|.|.
CASSLEGTGNTIYF
TGTGCCAGCAGCTTAGAAGGGACTGGAAACACCATATATTTT
>TRBJ2-1|TRBV20-1|many|.
CSAIKSSYNEQFF
TGCAGTGCAATAAAGAGCTCCTACAATGAGCAGTTCTTC
>TRBJ1-4|TRBV3-1|many|.
CASSVNGEKLFF
TGTGCCAGCAGCGTGAACGGCGAAAAACTGTTTTTT
>TRBJ2-3|TRBV7-6|.|.
CASSSGQMLPTDTQYF
TGTGCCAGCAGCTCCGGACAGATGCTACCCACAGATACGCAGTATTTT
>TRBJ2-5|TRBV20-1|.|TRBD2
CSARVSRLAEETQYF
TGCAGTGCTAGAGTGTCGAGACTAGCGGAAGAGACCCAGTACTTC
>TRBJ1-1|TRBV18|many|.
CASSPVGGGEAFF
TGTGCCAGCTCACCCGTCGGAGGCGGTGAAGCTTTCTTT
>TRBJ2-1|TRBV10-1|.|.
CASSESTGAYNEQFF
TGCGCCAGCAGTGAGTCCACAGGAGCCTACAATGAGCAGTTCTTC
>TRBJ1-5|TRBV2|many|.
CASSERGSGQPQHF
TGTGCCAGCAGTGAGAGGGGTAGCGGTCAGCCCCAGCATTTT
>TRBJ2-3|TRBV9|few|.
CASSERSRTPFLAQYF
TGTGCCAGCAGCGAGAGGTCACGGACACCCTTTTTGGCGCAGTATTTT
>TRBJ2-7|TRBV27|few|.
CASSFGVDYEQYF
TGTGCCAGCAGTTTTGGGGTAGATTACGAGCAGTACTTC
>TRBJ2-7|TRBV5-1|many|TRBD1
CASSVETGVYEQYF
TGCGCCAGCAGCGTAGAGACAGGGGTGTACGAGCAGTACTTC
>TRBJ2-2|TRBV20-1|few|TRBD2
CSASDGRGAGELFF
TGCAGTGCTAGTGACGGGAGGGGGGCCGGGGAGCTGTTTTTT
>TRBJ1-5|TRBV27|.|.
CASSFSEQGSQPQHF
TGTGCCAGCAGTTTTTCGGAACAGGGAAGTCAGCCCCAGCATTTT
>TRBJ2-4|TRBV28|.|TRBD1
CASWDRAAIQYF
TGTGCCAGCTGGGACAGGGCGGCCATTCAGTACTTC
>TRBJ2-2|TRBV13|few|TRBD2
CASSLASGVTGELFF
TGTGCCAGCAGCTTAGCTAGCGGGGTTACCGGGGAGCTGTTTTTT
>TRBJ2-3|TRBV28|many|.
CASSPPGRVALTATQYF
TGTGCCAGCAGTCCCCCGGGGCGGGTCGCCTTGACGGCTACGCAGTATTTT
>TRBJ2-2|TRBV19|few|.
CASSLPSGRTLNTGELFF
TGTGCCAGTAGTCTCCCTTCGGGGCGCACGCTGAACACCGGGGAGCTGTTTTTT
>TRBJ1-1|TRBV12-3/TRBV12-4|many|.
CASSLGWSTEAFF
TGTGCCAGCAGTTTGGGGTGGAGCACTGAAGCTTTCTTT
>TRBJ1-1|TRBV7-2|many|.
CASSSPERNTEAFF
TGTGCCAGCAGCTCGCCGGAAAGGAACACTGAAGCTTTCTTT
>TRBJ2-4|TRBV30|.|.
CAWSGAKNIQYF
TGTGCCTGGAGTGGAGCCAAAAACATTCAGTACTTC
>TRBJ2-7|TRBV20-1|many|.
CSALAGISYEQYF
TGCAGTGCTCTGGCGGGAATCTCCTACGAGCAGTACTTC
>TRBJ2-7|TRBV9|many|TRBD1
CASSETGQTYEQYF
TGTGCCAGCAGCGAGACGGGACAGACCTACGAGCAGTACTTC
>TRBJ2-5|TRBV7-9|many|TRBD2
CASSLAPGGETQYF
TGTGCCAGCAGCTTAGCGCCGGGAGGGGAGACCCAGTACTTC
>TRBJ2-3|TRBV28|few|.
CASSPHTSGQYF
TGTGCCAGCAGTCCCCACACTTCGGGGCAGTATTTT
>TRBJ1-6|TRBV2|few|TRBD1
CASSEEGQPNNSPLHF
TGTGCCAGCAGTGAAGAGGGACAGCCAAATAATTCACCCCTCCACTTT
>TRBJ2-2|TRBV28|.|TRBD1
CASSWTGAGELFF
TGTGCCAGCAGTTGGACAGGTGCCGGGGAGCTGTTTTTT
>TRBJ2-1|TRBV15|few|.
CATGRAGPYNEQFF
TGTGCCACCGGACGGGCCGGGCCTTACAATGAGCAGTTCTTC
>TRBJ2-7|TRBV27|many|.
CASRAGTQYTYEQYF
TGTGCCAGCAGAGCCGGGACACAGTACACCTACGAGCAGTACTTC
>TRBJ2-7|TRBV20-1|many|.
CSARDPGRFYEQYF
TGCAGTGCTAGAGATCCGGGCAGATTCTACGAGCAGTACTTC
>TRBJ2-5|TRBV5-6|few|.
CASSLFSQETQYF
TGTGCCAGCAGCTTATTCAGCCAAGAGACCCAGTACTTC
>TRBJ2-7|TRBV12-5|many|.
CASGLTDSMSEQYF
TGTGCTAGTGGTTTGACGGACAGCATGTCAGAGCAGTACTTC
>TRBJ2-7|TRBV12-3/TRBV12-4|many|TRBD2
CASSLVTSGRFEQYF
TGTGCCAGCAGTTTAGTAACTAGCGGGAGGTTCGAGCAGTACTTC
>TRBJ1-1|TRBV13|many|.
CASSTMAQRNTEAFF
TGTGCCAGCAGCACGATGGCGCAAAGGAACACTGAAGCTTTCTTT